This TCR beta chain was identified in a study of shared clonotypes between healthy human individuals. In the study overall: Three plates each covered CD4 naive and memory; CD8 naive two, CD8 memory one.

The germline V and J ends were trimmed by 5 bases and 4 bases, with 12 bases remaining between them. The germline CDR1 and CDR2 sequences are LNHDA and SQIVND (reference sequence). There are 13 residues in the CDR3. Authors' processing steps: ImmunoSEQ output lacked quality scores and full-length reads, limiting matched filtering. Clones were read by immunoSEQ multiplex PCR, and TCRdb kept only the in-frame ones, dropping some. The DNA was the basis for D and trimming; V, J and clone size are from that table. Counted here are about 1,800,000 clones, approximately 94% occurring once; the ten biggest clones make up more than 0.95%. As defined, naive CD8 cells were CD45RO-negative and positively selected for CCR7, with terminally differentiated effector memory CD45RA+ cells excluded. As concerns this clone: Different DNA sequences within this sample yield the same CDR3.

This TCR was recovered from a man younger than 35 in good health. The rearrangement joins TRBV19 to TRBJ2-7; D is unclear. Sequenced input: naive CD8+ T cells sorted from blood. CDR3 bases: TGTGCCAGTAGTGCAGGTTCCGCTTACGAGCAGTACTTC. Residues: CASSAGSAYEQYF.